These 8 T cell receptor beta chains were sequenced from one sample in a study of shared clonotypes between healthy human individuals. Method: immunoSEQ multiplex PCR; TCRdb's copy keeps in-frame clones and lacks some. Seen here are roughly 1 million clones, around 74% observed once, and the top ten hold 1.4% to 1.5%. Sequencing was done on a sample of memory CD4+ T cells sorted from blood. Subset: CD45RA-negative fraction. The source of these receptors is a man aged 18 to 29 in good health.

This clone was counted only a few times. This chain uses TRBV5-4 with TRBJ2-3; 12 bases are a match to TRBD1. V was pared by 10 bases and J by 4 bases, with 7 bases of the junction left unmatched. The CDR3 totals 14 residues. Germline CDR1 SGHNT, CDR2 YYREEE (reference sequence). The CDR3 DNA reads TGTGCCGAAGACAGGGACAGGGGGCCAGATACGCAGTATTTT. It yields the protein CAEDRDRGPDTQYF.

This chain connects TRBV9 to TRBJ1-4; TRBD1 aligns across 8 bases. Unmatched junction bases numbered 12, after V lost 4 bases and J lost 7 bases. Germline V gives CDR1 SGDLS, CDR2 YYNGEE. The CDR3 spans 16 residues. The CDR3 DNA is TGTGCCAGCAGCCCAGGACGGACAGGGCTGGGTGAAAAACTGTTTTTT. It yields the protein CASSPGRTGLGEKLFF. The full variable domain, rest sourced from reference TRBV9 and TRBJ1-4, is DSGVTQTPKHLITATGQRVTLRCSPRSGDLSVYWYQQSLDQGLQFLIQYYNGEERAKGNILERFSAQQFPDLHSELNLSSLELGDSALYFCASSPGRTGLGEKLFFGSGTQLSVL.

This sequence joins TRBV29-1 and TRBJ2-1; either TRBD1 or TRBD2 may fit D (6 bases each). The CDR3 extends over 10 amino acids. Germline V gene sequence: CDR1 SQVTM, CDR2 ANQGSEA. The germline V and J ends were trimmed by 6 bases and 8 bases, with 8 bases remaining between them. This CDR3 reads CSVGGYEQFF. The CDR3 nucleotides are TGCAGCGTAGGGGGGTATGAGCAGTTCTTC.

The chain employs TRBV11-3 and TRBJ1-3; D is undetermined. The CDR3 consists of 12 residues. Trimming removed 4 bases at V and 5 bases at J, with 6 bases between. Germline assignment: CDR1 SGHNT and CDR2 YENEEA. CDR3: CASSWSRNTIYF. CDR3 nucleotide sequence: TGTGCCAGCAGCTGGAGTAGAAACACCATATATTTT.

This rearrangement joins TRBV11-2 to TRBJ2-3; no reliable D call. CDR1 is SGHAT and CDR2 is FQNNGV in the germline V gene. The V and J ends lost 1 base and 6 bases respectively, with 5 bases between them. The CDR3 runs 12 residues. CDR3 nucleotide sequence: TGTGCCAGCAGCTTAGTAGTGGATACGCAGTATTTT. Protein product: CASSLVVDTQYF.

This chain uses TRBV7-8 with TRBJ2-5; TRBD2 agrees at 12 bases. The junction had 8 bases not matched to a gene; V was cut back by 5 bases and J by 4 bases. The CDR3 is made up of 16 amino acids. CDR1 is SGHVS and CDR2 is FQNEAQ in the germline V gene. The CDR3 nucleotides are TGTGCCAGCAGCCCGTGGACTAGCGGGACGGGAGAGACCCAGTACTTC. It translates to CASSPWTSGTGETQYF.

The rearrangement uses TRBV10-3 and TRBJ1-5; TRBD1 matches 7 bases. V shed 6 bases and J 0 bases; nucleotides not matched to a gene: 2. CDR3 length: 14 residues. The germline CDR1 and CDR2 sequences are ENHRY and SYGVKD. CDR3 in amino acids: CAIRGTDSNQPQHF. The DNA of the CDR3 is TGTGCCATCAGGGGGACAGATAGCAATCAGCCCCAGCATTTT.

The chain couples TRBV19 to TRBJ2-3; 7 bases fit TRBD2. The trim removed 7 bases at V and 3 bases at J, leaving 10 bases unmatched. In germline, CDR1 is LNHDA, CDR2 SQIVND (reference sequence). This CDR3 is built from 15 residues. CDR3 region: CASTPTSRRTDTQYF. CDR3 DNA: TGTGCCAGTACTCCGACTAGCCGGAGGACAGATACGCAGTATTTT.